Sequencing of this T cell receptor (beta chain) was carried out in a study of cytomegalovirus exposure and HLA in healthy donors. Study-level background: Per a later analysis, the 666 first-cohort and approximately 120 validation repertoires shared one platform. Study results and caveats: The classifier reportedly diagnosed cytomegalovirus status with high specificity and sensitivity.

The donors were part of the validation cohort, which consisted of under 150 subjects and was separate from the first cohort of under 850 subjects. TCRdb's copy holds only in-frame clones and misses some; the assay was immunoSEQ multiplex PCR. The sample lists 120,000 or so clones, 89% occurring once. A note on this clone: As yet, its antigen is unknown.

The sequence was collected from a woman under 30 in good health and CMV-seronegative. The sequenced sample was PBMCs.

CDR3 amino acids: CASSYDVGSSYEQYF. The CDR3 bases are TGTGCCAGCAGTTACGATGTGGGGAGCTCCTACGAGCAGTACTTC. V and J are TRBV6-5 and TRBJ2-7; a weak D match, TRBD2 (5 bases). Per germline, CDR1 MNHEY and CDR2 SVGAGI. V was shortened by 2 bases and J by 0 bases, with 11 bases between the two germline ends. The CDR3 contains 15 residues.